What follows describes a single TCR beta chain. The antigen is undetermined. The PCR used 60 Vbeta and 13 Jbeta primers. TCRdb's copy holds only in-frame clones and misses some; the assay was immunoSEQ multiplex PCR. The data contain about 280,000 clones, around 90% of them singletons. This entry is derived from a study of cytomegalovirus exposure and HLA in healthy donors. Looking at the study overall: From HLA-typed donors, an early data release held about 85 million unique TCRs. Among the roughly 400 genotyped donors, less than 85% were placed in the Caucasian-associated ancestry cluster.

Study conclusions and caveats: In a later analysis, donors in an Asian-associated ancestry cluster reportedly had fewer N-insertions in productive TCRs than the cohort mean. Association of a missense DCLRE1C variant with TCR beta V- and J-gene trimming was reported in a later analysis.

The source of this sequence is a woman younger than 30 in good health and CMV-seronegative. The specimen was PBMCs.

The CDR3 coding sequence is TGTGCCAGCAGTTGGCAGGGGTCCGGAAACACCATATATTTT. Amino acids: CASSWQGSGNTIYF. The V gene is TRBV6-1, the J gene TRBJ1-3; D may be TRBD1 (6 bases). In germline, CDR1 is MNHNS, CDR2 SASEGT. This CDR3 has 14 residues. V was cut by 5 bases and J by 4 bases, with 12 bases left in between.